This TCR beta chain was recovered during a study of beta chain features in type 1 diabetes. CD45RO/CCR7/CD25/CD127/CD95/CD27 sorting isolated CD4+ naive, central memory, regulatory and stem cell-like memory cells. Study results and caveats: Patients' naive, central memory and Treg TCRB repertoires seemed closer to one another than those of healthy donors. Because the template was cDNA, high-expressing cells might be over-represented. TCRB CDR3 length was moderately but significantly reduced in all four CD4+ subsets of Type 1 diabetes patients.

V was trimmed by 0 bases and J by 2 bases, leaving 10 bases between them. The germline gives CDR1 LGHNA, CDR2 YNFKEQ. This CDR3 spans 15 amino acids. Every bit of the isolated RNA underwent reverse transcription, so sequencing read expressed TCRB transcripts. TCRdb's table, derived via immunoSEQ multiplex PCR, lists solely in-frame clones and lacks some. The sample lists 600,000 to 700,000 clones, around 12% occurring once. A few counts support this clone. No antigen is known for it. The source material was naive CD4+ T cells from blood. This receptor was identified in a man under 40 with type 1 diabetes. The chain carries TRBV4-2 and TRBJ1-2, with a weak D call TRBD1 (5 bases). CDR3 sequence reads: CASSQDPGDNYGYTF. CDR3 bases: TGTGCCAGCAGCCAAGATCCCGGGGACAACTATGGCTACACCTTC.